This T cell receptor beta chain was identified in a study of shared clonotypes between healthy human individuals. About this clone itself: Its specificity is not known.

Points from the study as a whole: It was observed that approximately 5% of naive CD4 clonotypes were shared across a few donors.

The donors were adults (healthy and HIV-negative) with no recent acute infections or vaccinations. All of the donors resided in Nashville, Tennessee, and each was a Caucasian adult. Sequenced by immunoSEQ multiplex PCR; TCRdb stores in-frame clones only, minus some. The table includes some 2,500,000 clones, roughly 93% detected once. Material for sequencing was naive CD4+ T cells from PBMCs. Subset specified: CD45RA+ positively selected. The source of this sequence is a man younger than 35 in good health. Some clones in this sample may be carry-over from other donors' samples.

CDR3 bases: TGTGCCAGCAGACCCGTGGGTTCAACTAATGAAAAACTGTTTTTT. Translating gives CASRPVGSTNEKLFF. The chain carries TRBV6-6 and TRBJ1-4; D unclear. Trimming cost V 6 bases and J 0 bases, with 11 bases left between them. This CDR3 is built from 15 residues. Looked up from germline, CDR1 is MNHNY and CDR2 is SVGAGI (reference sequence).